These 25 T cell receptor beta chains were sequenced from one sample in a study of vaccination effects on CD4 cells after COVID-19. The antigens these receptors bind are not known. The repertoire was sequenced with immunoSEQ multiplex PCR; TCRdb's copy has only in-frame clones and lacks some. The sample consists of more than 50,000 clones, about 80% of them appearing once. Antigen-specific CD4+ T cell clonotypes were called by their expansion after viral peptide-pool culture in ViraFEST. At the end of more than 8 days of culture, CD4+ T cells were isolated. Everyone in the study got two shots of either the BNT162b2 or mRNA-1273 vaccine. Sequencing used CD4+ T cells from PBMCs cultured with HCoV-OC43 spike peptides, obtained after COVID-19 vaccination. The subset is: HCoV-OC43 spike overlapping peptide pool stimulation. These receptors came from a human donor who received a COVID-19 vaccine.

The V gene is TRBV6-2 or TRBV6-3, the J gene TRBJ2-3; 8 nucleotides match TRBD2. Germline CDR1 and CDR2: MNHEY and SVGEGT. V shed 5 bases, J shed 9 bases, and the junction held 10 bases outside the gene matches. The CDR3 spans 14 residues. The CDR3 here is CASSDPLRGGTQYF. The CDR3 nucleotides are TGTGCCAGCAGTGACCCACTACGGGGGGGAACGCAGTATTTT.

This CDR3 reads CASSGHLGGGNQPQHF. The CDR3 DNA reads as TGTGCCAGCAGTGGCCACCTGGGCGGTGGCAATCAGCCCCAGCATTTT. This chain joins TRBV6-1 and TRBJ1-5; D is ambiguous. V lost 4 bases to trimming and J lost 2 bases, with 15 bases between them. The CDR3 totals 16 residues. Germline CDR1 is MNHNS and CDR2 is SASEGT.

The chain combines TRBV27 with TRBJ1-2; 7 bases fit TRBD1. V lost 7 bases to trimming and J lost 6 bases; unmatched junction nucleotides: 8. The germline gives CDR1 MNHEY, CDR2 SMNVEV (reference sequence). CDR3 length: 13 amino acids. CDR3 coding DNA: TGTGCCAGCACGTCAGGGGGTGGGGATGGCTACACCTTC. Amino acids: CASTSGGGDGYTF.

The chain uses TRBV29-1 and TRBJ1-2; no definite D call. Germline CDR1 and CDR2: SQVTM and ANQGSEA. CDR3 length: 12 amino acids. Trimming stripped 4 bases from V and 10 bases from J, with 16 bases between. In DNA, the CDR3 is TGCAGCGTTGGAAAGGGAAGCTACGTCTACACCTTC. The encoded protein is CSVGKGSYVYTF.

The chain uses TRBV28 and TRBJ1-2, with no clear D. Germline CDR1 and CDR2: MDHEN and SYDVKM. Deletions cut 7 bases from V and 4 bases from J, with 16 bases between. This CDR3 contains 14 residues. In DNA form, the CDR3 reads TGTGCCAGCACTCTGATCTCCCGGGTCTATGGCTACACCTTC. Translating it yields CASTLISRVYGYTF.

The rearrangement uses TRBV6-4 and TRBJ2-1; the D gene is possibly TRBD1 (5 bases). The ends were cut back, 3 bases at V and 4 bases at J, with 10 bases in the middle. In germline, CDR1 is MRHNA, CDR2 SNTAGT. This CDR3 is 14 amino acids long. Here the CDR3 reads CASSEGPNYNEQFF. In DNA, the CDR3 is TGTGCCAGCAGTGAGGGGCCGAATTACAATGAGCAGTTCTTC.

The rearrangement links TRBV6-2 or TRBV6-3 to TRBJ2-2, with 7 positions matching TRBD1. V dropped 3 bases and J dropped 4; count of bases not matched to a gene: 11. Germline-derived CDR1 and CDR2 are MNHEY and SVGEGT. This CDR3 has 17 amino acids. The CDR3 loop reads CASSYYRQGDGTGELFF. Written as DNA, the CDR3 is TGTGCCAGCAGTTATTACCGACAGGGTGATGGCACCGGGGAGCTGTTTTTT.

The gene calls are TRBV30 and TRBJ1-2, with TRBD1 matching 7 bases. Germline-derived CDR1 and CDR2 are GTSNPN and SVGIG (reference sequence). CDR3 size: 14 residues. V lost 2 bases to trimming and J lost 7 bases; unmatched junction nucleotides: 10. CDR3 coding DNA: TGTGCCTGGAGTCGTGAAGGGGGCACGGCTGGCTACACCTTC. This codes for CAWSREGGTAGYTF.

The chain recombines TRBV7-3 with TRBJ2-3; no firm D call. The CDR3 has 11 residues. Germline V lookup: CDR1 SGHTA, CDR2 FQGTGA. V gave up 5 bases and J gave up 6 bases, with 6 bases separating them. CDR3 protein: CASSVGDTQYF. DNA for the CDR3: TGTGCCAGCAGCGTGGGGGATACGCAGTATTTT. Variable domain in full (rest from reference TRBV7-3 and TRBJ2-3): GAGVSQTPSNKVTEKGKYVELRCDPISGHTALYWYRQSLGQGPEFLIYFQGTGAADDSGLPNDRFFAVRPEGSVSTLKIQRTERGDSAVYLCASSVGDTQYFGPGTRLTVL.

The chain has TRBV2 and TRBJ2-7, with D unclear. Trimming took off 8 bases at V and 0 bases at J, with 11 bases between the two ends. The CDR3 has 13 residues. Germline CDR1 is SNHLY and CDR2 is FYNNEI. This CDR3 is CASRGVTSYEQYV. The DNA of the CDR3 is TGTGCCAGCCGAGGAGTTACCTCCTACGAGCAGTACGTC.

The chain has TRBV10-1 and TRBJ2-5; 7 bases line up with TRBD1. The trim removed 6 bases at V and 2 bases at J, leaving 3 bases unmatched. The CDR3 runs to 13 residues. CDR1 and CDR2 (germline): WNHNN, SYGVQD (reference sequence). The CDR3 reads CASSRDRQETQYF. The CDR3 DNA follows: TGCGCCAGCAGCCGGGACAGACAAGAGACCCAGTACTTC.

The rearrangement links TRBV2 to TRBJ1-5, with D perhaps TRBD1 (6 bases). Germline values: CDR1 SNHLY, CDR2 FYNNEI. The length of the CDR3 is 13 residues. The V end was cut by 2 bases, the J end by 4 bases, with 6 bases between. The CDR3 sequence is CASSEQGNQPQHF. The CDR3 region has the DNA TGTGCCAGCAGTGAACAGGGGAATCAGCCCCAGCATTTT. The variable domain in full, completed from reference TRBV2 and TRBJ1-5, reads EPEVTQTPSHQVTQMGQEVILRCVPISNHLYFYWYRQILGQKVEFLVSFYNNEISEKSEIFDDQFSVERPDGSNFTLKIRSTKLEDSAMYFCASSEQGNQPQHFGDGTRLSIL.

This sequence joins TRBV18 and TRBJ1-1; 9 nucleotides line up with TRBD1. The CDR3 has 15 amino acids. Germline V CDR1 and CDR2: KGHSH, LQKENI. V lost 5 bases to trimming and J lost 2 bases; unmatched junction nucleotides: 6. As DNA, the CDR3 is TGTGCCAGCTCAGGAACGACAGGGGGAAACACTGAAGCTTTCTTT. This sequence encodes CASSGTTGGNTEAFF.

This chain joins TRBV6-2 or TRBV6-3 and TRBJ1-5, with TRBD1 matching 8 bases. Losses at the gene ends were 8 bases for V and 6 bases for J; bases not matched to a gene: 6. Germline V lookup: CDR1 MNHEY, CDR2 SVGEGT. The CDR3 runs 13 residues. CDR3 DNA: TGTGCCAGCCGCCCAGGGGGCTCTCAGCCCCAGCATTTT. This sequence encodes CASRPGGSQPQHF.

The rearrangement joins TRBV18 to TRBJ2-5; 12 bases agree with TRBD2. Germline CDR1 reads KGHSH; CDR2 reads LQKENI. The CDR3 is made up of 15 amino acids. Trimming removed 1 base from V and 4 bases from J; junction bases left unmatched: 1. CDR3 residues: CASSPRLAGVETQYF. DNA for the CDR3: TGTGCCAGCTCACCACGACTAGCGGGGGTAGAGACCCAGTACTTC.

The chain has TRBV24-1 and TRBJ2-3; D gene ambiguous. The V and J ends lost 3 bases and 2 bases respectively, with 14 bases between them. The CDR3 consists of 16 residues. Germline CDR1 KGHDR, CDR2 SFDVKD. Here the CDR3 DNA reads TGTGCCACCAGTGATCAGTCCTGGCAGGTCACAGATACGCAGTATTTT. This translates into CATSDQSWQVTDTQYF.

This sequence joins TRBV29-1 and TRBJ2-3, with unresolved D. Germline values: CDR1 SQVTM, CDR2 ANQGSEA. The CDR3 covers 13 residues. With 3 bases removed from V and 2 bases from J, the gap between germline ends came to 9 bases. CDR3 residues: CSVEPPSTDTQYF. The CDR3 coding sequence is TGCAGCGTTGAGCCGCCATCCACAGATACGCAGTATTTT.

This chain joins TRBV24-1 and TRBJ2-7; the match to TRBD1 covers 10 bases. The V segment lost 11 bases and the J segment 6 bases; nucleotides outside the gene matches: 6. The CDR3 loop spans 12 amino acids. Germline assignment: CDR1 KGHDR and CDR2 SFDVKD. Written as DNA, the CDR3 is TGTGCCAGAAGACAGGGGGCTGGCGAGCAGTACGTC. Amino acid sequence: CARRQGAGEQYV.

The chain is built from TRBV19 and TRBJ2-5, with TRBD1 matching over 10 bases. CDR1 is LNHDA, CDR2 SQIVND, per germline (reference sequence). The V segment lost 5 bases and the J segment 5 bases; nucleotides outside the gene matches: 8. The CDR3 length is 15 residues. Here the CDR3 reads CASSVRTGGEETQYF. The CDR3 nucleotides read TGTGCCAGTAGTGTCCGGACAGGGGGGGAGGAGACCCAGTACTTC.

J is TRBJ2-2 and V is TRBV5-1; TRBD2 aligns across 10 bases. Germline values: CDR1 SGHRS, CDR2 YFSETQ. This CDR3 has 16 amino acids. V shed 1 base, J shed 1 base, and the junction held 1 base outside the gene matches. CDR3 loop: CASSLIAGGNTGELFF. The CDR3 coding sequence is TGCGCCAGCAGCTTGATAGCGGGGGGGAACACCGGGGAGCTGTTTTTT.

Written as DNA, the CDR3 is TGTGCCAGCAGCCCAGCAAGCAGGAACACAGATACGCAGTATTTT. Its protein is CASSPASRNTDTQYF. The V and J genes are TRBV7-2 and TRBJ2-3; D gene unclear. The V gene's germline CDR1 is SGHTA and CDR2 FQGNSA. The CDR3 runs to 15 residues. Deletions cut 5 bases from V and 2 bases from J, with 14 bases between. Complete variable domain (other parts from reference TRBV7-2 and TRBJ2-3): GAGVSQSPSNKVTEKGKDVELRCDPISGHTALYWYRQSLGQGLEFLIYFQGNSAPDKSGLPSDRFSAERTGGSVSTLTIQRTQQEDSAVYLCASSPASRNTDTQYFGPGTRLTVL.

V usage is TRBV3-1 (or the pseudogene TRBV3-2) and J usage is TRBJ1-2, with D possibly being TRBD1 (6 bases). The length of the CDR3 is 19 residues. CDR1 and CDR2 from the germline V gene are LGHDT and YNNKEL (reference sequence). V was cut by 0 bases and J by 0 bases, with 20 bases left in between. The CDR3 sequence is CASSQDSGTWAAANYGYTF. Written as DNA, the CDR3 is TGTGCCAGCAGCCAAGATTCCGGGACATGGGCGGCAGCTAACTATGGCTACACCTTC.

The V call is TRBV2, the J call TRBJ1-4; 8 bases are a match to TRBD1. Germline lookup yields CDR1 SNHLY and CDR2 FYNNEI. This CDR3 comprises 15 residues. The V segment lost 6 bases and the J segment 0 bases; nucleotides outside the gene matches: 3. As DNA, the CDR3 is TGTGCCAGCAGGGGACAGGCCTCAACTAATGAAAAACTGTTTTTT. It specifies CASRGQASTNEKLFF.

DNA of the CDR3: TGCAGCGTTGTCCGGGGGGGAAGGGAGACCCAGTACTTC. Protein sequence: CSVVRGGRETQYF. The chain recombines TRBV29-1 with TRBJ2-5; TRBD2 agrees at 8 bases. Losses at the gene ends were 4 bases for V and 5 bases for J; bases not matched to a gene: 6. CDR1 and CDR2 (germline): SQVTM, ANQGSEA. CDR3 length: 13 amino acids.

The chain recombines TRBV7-4 with TRBJ2-5; D may correspond to TRBD1 or TRBD2 (5 bases each). The germline V gene encodes CDR1 SGHVT and CDR2 SQSDAQ. The CDR3 is 16 amino acids. Trimming removed 3 bases from V and 2 bases from J, with 16 bases in between. CDR3 region: CASSFQTVGEQETQYF. In DNA form, the CDR3 reads TGTGCCAGCAGCTTTCAGACAGTCGGGGAGCAAGAGACCCAGTACTTC.